The rows below give T cell receptor beta chains drawn from one sample of a study of cytomegalovirus exposure and HLA in healthy donors. Method: immunoSEQ multiplex PCR; TCRdb's copy keeps in-frame clones and lacks some. The table includes about 160,000 clones, 60% to 80% detected once. Sequenced material: PBMCs. These receptors came from a man in his fifties or sixties in good health and CMV-seropositive. CDR3s include the opening cysteine and the closing phenylalanine or tryptophan. Each record gives: CDR3 length, D gene, V gene, J gene, clone size, CDR3 protein, CDR3 DNA. D genes are given only for firm matches. Clone size is stated in some rows and not others, as once, few, many or a class when expanded.

15	.	TRBV11-2	TRBJ1-3	.	CASSNRAVSGNTIYF	TGTGCCAGCAGTAACAGGGCTGTTTCTGGAAACACCATATATTTT
15	TRBD1	TRBV27	TRBJ1-2	.	CASSLGTGGGYGYTF	TGTGCCAGCAGTTTGGGGACAGGGGGTGGGTATGGCTACACCTTC
15	TRBD1	TRBV7-3	TRBJ1-1	.	CASSSTGGGNTEAFF	TGTGCCAGCAGCAGTACAGGGGGTGGGAACACTGAAGCTTTCTTT
16	.	TRBV5-6	TRBJ2-1	.	CASSYIDRERYNEQFF	TGTGCCAGCAGCTACATTGACCGCGAGCGCTACAATGAGCAGTTCTTC
15	TRBD2	TRBV28	TRBJ2-3	.	CASSFSGGAEDTQYF	TGTGCCAGCAGTTTTAGCGGGGGGGCCGAAGATACGCAGTATTTT
14	.	TRBV27	TRBJ1-5	few	CASSLGRGGQPQHF	TGTGCCAGCAGTTTAGGTAGGGGCGGTCAGCCCCAGCATTTT
15	TRBD1	TRBV9	TRBJ2-7	.	CASSVLDRGLSEQYF	TGTGCCAGCAGCGTCCTTGACAGGGGTCTTAGCGAGCAGTACTTC
15	TRBD1	TRBV5-1	TRBJ2-1	.	CASSLAWNRGNEQFF	TGCGCCAGCAGCTTGGCTTGGAACAGGGGTAATGAGCAGTTCTTC
15	TRBD2	TRBV6-5	TRBJ2-5	.	CASTSPGTRGETQYF	TGTGCCAGCACCTCCCCTGGGACTAGAGGGGAGACCCAGTACTTC
15	.	TRBV5-1	TRBJ1-6	.	CASSLGQQNNSPLHF	TGCGCCAGCAGCTTAGGACAGCAAAATAATTCACCCCTCCACTTT
16	TRBD2	TRBV11-2	TRBJ2-3	.	CASRTSGGAGTDTQYF	TGTGCCAGTCGGACTAGCGGGGGGGCTGGGACAGATACGCAGTATTTT
15	.	TRBV7-2	TRBJ1-2	.	CASSLFDRNRYGYTF	TGTGCCAGCAGCTTATTCGACAGGAACAGATATGGCTACACCTTC
15	TRBD2	TRBV6-5	TRBJ2-1	.	CASSFLAGADNEQFF	TGTGCCAGCAGTTTCCTAGCGGGGGCGGACAATGAGCAGTTCTTC
16	.	TRBV5-4	TRBJ2-7	.	CASSLGRGLNHYEQYF	TGTGCCAGCAGCTTGGGGAGGGGTTTAAATCACTACGAGCAGTACTTC
15	.	TRBV4-3	TRBJ2-7	.	CASSRIGGSGGEQYF	TGCGCCAGCAGCCGGATCGGCGGCAGCGGTGGCGAGCAGTACTTC
18	TRBD2	TRBV7-3	TRBJ2-1	.	CASSPFVSGGVHYNEQFF	TGTGCCAGCAGCCCGTTCGTGAGCGGGGGAGTCCACTACAATGAGCAGTTCTTC
16	.	TRBV27	TRBJ1-6	once	CASSFFWRSYNSPLHF	TGTGCCAGCAGTTTCTTCTGGCGGTCCTATAATTCACCCCTCCACTTT
14	.	TRBV10-3	TRBJ1-1	.	CAISSLTGNTEAFF	TGTGCCATCAGTTCATTGACGGGGAACACTGAAGCTTTCTTT
13	.	TRBV10-3	TRBJ2-7	.	CAIRGQETYEQYF	TGTGCCATCAGGGGACAAGAGACCTACGAGCAGTACTTC
19	TRBD1	TRBV9	TRBJ1-2	.	CASSGFLGTGGNGNYGYTF	TGTGCCAGCAGCGGATTTTTAGGGACAGGGGGCAACGGGAACTATGGCTACACCTTC
16	.	TRBV4-2	TRBJ1-1	.	CASSKQERTPNTEAFF	TGTGCCAGCAGCAAGCAGGAGAGGACACCGAACACTGAAGCTTTCTTT
14	TRBD1	TRBV15	TRBJ1-5	.	CATSMRTGNQPQHF	TGTGCCACCAGCATGAGGACAGGGAATCAGCCCCAGCATTTT
13	.	TRBV7-2	TRBJ2-5	.	CASSFGPGETQYF	TGTGCCAGCAGCTTTGGTCCGGGAGAGACCCAGTACTTC
15	.	TRBV10-3	TRBJ1-6	.	CAISESQEINSPLHF	TGTGCCATCAGTGAGTCTCAGGAAATTAATTCACCCCTCCACTTT
16	TRBD1	TRBV7-6	TRBJ2-3	few	CASSSYLGQGGDTQYF	TGTGCCAGCAGCTCCTACCTCGGACAGGGTGGGGATACGCAGTATTTT
13	.	TRBV19	TRBJ1-5	.	CASSSWRDQDQHF	TGTGCCAGTAGCTCCTGGAGGGATCAGGACCAGCATTTT
14	.	TRBV7-2	TRBJ2-7	.	CASSLGWTDYEQYF	TGTGCCAGCAGCTTGGGTTGGACAGACTACGAGCAGTACTTC
18	TRBD2	TRBV2	TRBJ2-2	.	CASSGKLAGDPNTGELFF	TGTGCCAGCAGTGGGAAACTAGCGGGGGACCCGAACACCGGGGAGCTGTTTTTT
15	.	TRBV19	TRBJ1-2	.	CASSPPGGRGYGYTF	TGTGCCAGTAGTCCCCCGGGAGGGCGCGGCTATGGCTACACCTTC
13	TRBD1	TRBV2	TRBJ1-4	.	CASRATGSEKLFF	TGTGCCAGCAGAGCGACAGGGTCCGAAAAACTGTTTTTT
17	.	TRBV2	TRBJ2-7	.	CASSEASGGGRSYEQYF	TGTGCCAGCAGTGAAGCGTCCGGCGGGGGCCGCTCCTACGAGCAGTACTTC
13	.	TRBV6-6	TRBJ1-3	.	CASTRWSGNTIYF	TGTGCCAGCACGCGGTGGTCTGGAAACACCATATATTTT
16	.	TRBV27	TRBJ2-5	.	CASSLNAVPYQETQYF	TGTGCCAGCAGTTTAAACGCGGTTCCTTACCAAGAGACCCAGTACTTC
14	.	TRBV4-1	TRBJ1-5	.	CASSQEENNQPQHF	TGCGCCAGCAGCCAAGAGGAGAACAATCAGCCCCAGCATTTT
14	.	TRBV7-2	TRBJ2-5	.	CASSLGGVQETQYF	TGTGCCAGCTCCCTCGGCGGGGTCCAAGAGACCCAGTACTTC
15	TRBD1	TRBV18	TRBJ2-2	.	CASSPGQASAGELFF	TGTGCCAGCTCGCCCGGACAGGCGTCCGCCGGGGAGCTGTTTTTT
14	TRBD1	TRBV7-6	TRBJ2-1	once	CASSLEGGFYEQFF	TGTGCCAGCAGCTTAGAAGGGGGCTTCTATGAGCAGTTCTTC
15	.	TRBV4-1	TRBJ1-4	few	CASVLNTGLGEKLFF	TGCGCCAGCGTGTTAAACACGGGTTTAGGAGAAAAACTGTTTTTT
13	.	TRBV11-2	TRBJ2-7	.	CASSLGQSYEQYF	TGTGCCAGCAGCCTTGGACAGTCCTACGAGCAGTACTTC
15	TRBD1	TRBV7-9	TRBJ2-1	.	CASSWDRGLYNEQFF	TGTGCCAGCAGCTGGGACAGGGGCCTATACAATGAGCAGTTCTTC
13	TRBD1	TRBV19	TRBJ2-3	.	CASSVQGFDTQYF	TGTGCCAGTAGTGTACAGGGGTTTGATACGCAGTATTTT
17	.	TRBV27	TRBJ2-1	.	CASSLSRQIRSYNEQFF	TGTGCCAGCAGTCTCTCTCGACAGATACGCTCCTACAATGAGCAGTTCTTC
16	TRBD2	TRBV4-2	TRBJ2-3	.	CASSRGTSGGVDTQYF	TGTGCCAGCAGCCGGGGGACTAGCGGGGGAGTGGATACGCAGTATTTT
15	.	TRBV19	TRBJ1-1	once	CASSIGATGNTEAFF	TGTGCCAGTAGTATAGGGGCAACAGGGAACACTGAAGCTTTCTTT
14	.	TRBV6-6	TRBJ1-2	.	CASMPLGSTYGYTF	TGTGCCAGCATGCCCCTCGGGAGTACCTATGGCTACACCTTC